Included here is one TCR beta chain sequence, with context. No antigen is known for it. Per germline, CDR1 LNHNV and CDR2 YYDKDF (reference sequence). This CDR3 spans 14 amino acids. The V segment lost 9 bases and the J segment 1 base; nucleotides outside the gene matches: 5. The data derive from a study of long-term antiretroviral therapy in people with HIV. A v3.0 immunoSEQ assay was performed at survey level. Libraries were prepared by immunoSEQ multiplex PCR; TCRdb keeps only in-frame clonotypes and omits some of them. The sample lists some 19,000 clones, approximately 86% occurring once. The study, taken as a whole, reports: Among HIV repertoires, CDR3 length ranges were narrower than those of controls. Blood specimens, gathered between about 2004 and 2018, were possibly obtained under older ART regimens. Every time point showed a repertoire led by clones expanded before ART. Diversity rose after ART but stayed below transplant donor controls.

This TCR came from a man between 40 and 49 years old with HIV. The specimen comprised unsorted PBMCs, sampled 0.5 years after starting antiretroviral therapy. The chain links TRBV15 to TRBJ2-7, with 11 bases identical to TRBD1. The CDR3 sequence is CATRTGGDSYEQYF. In DNA form, the CDR3 reads TGTGCCACGAGGACAGGGGGCGATTCCTACGAGCAGTACTTC.